This TCR beta chain originates from a study of CD8+CD57+ T cells in acquired aplastic anemia. Study in general: Each DNA sample taken from sorted CD4+ and CD8+ cells came to around 2.9 ug on average.

Both TCR beta VDJ combination and CDR3 sequence profiling were carried out. Genomic DNA was the template for this profiling. TCRdb re-called the reads with MiXCR, one entry per CDR3 protein. The table lists 75,000 to 80,000 distinct CDR3 sequences, about 70% of them singletons. Germline loops: CDR1 SGHVS, CDR2 FQNEAQ. The CDR3 is 13 amino acids. Trimming took off 2 bases at V and 4 bases at J, with 8 bases between the two ends. In this sample, this clonotype turned up a few times. Sequencing was done on patients that had shown CD8+CD57+ cell expansion by flow cytometry. Each of the patients presented with severe acquired aplastic anemia. Among the patients, none had received any therapy at the time of blood sampling.

This chain uses TRBV7-8 with TRBJ1-1; D is undetermined. The TCR sequence derives from a human donor with aplastic anemia. The specimen sequenced was sorted CD4+, CD8+, or CD8+CD57+ T cells (not recorded which) from PBMCs. CDR3 in DNA: TGTGCCAGCAGCTTAAACACGCGCACTGAAGCTTTCTTT. Translating it yields CASSLNTRTEAFF.